This T cell receptor (beta chain) was identified during a study of blood T cell repertoires in COVID-19. About the study: Some COVID-19 samples were acute and others convalescent; all came from the United States, Italy and Spain.

The CDR3 runs 11 residues. V lost 5 bases to trimming and J lost 7 bases, with 8 bases between them. Germline lookup yields CDR1 LNHDA and CDR2 SQIVND (reference sequence). Produced via immunoSEQ multiplex PCR; TCRdb's table is partial and in-frame only. Of some 300,000 clones listed, more than 75% are singletons. The chain recombines TRBV19 with TRBJ1-1, with D perhaps matching TRBD1 (5 bases). The sequencing sample was made of peripheral blood. The source is a man between 70 and 80 years old with acute or convalescent COVID-19. CDR3 sequence reads: CASSGRGEAFF. The CDR3 DNA is TGTGCCAGTAGTGGGAGGGGTGAAGCTTTCTTT. The full variable domain, completed using reference TRBV19 and TRBJ1-1, is DGGITQSPKYLFRKEGQNVTLSCEQNLNHDAMYWYRQDPGQGLRLIYYSQIVNDFQKGDIAEGYSVSREKKESFPLTVTSAQKNPTAFYLCASSGRGEAFFGQGTRLTVV.